The 21 T cell receptor beta chains given below trace back to one sample, sequenced in a study of regulatory T cells in long-lasting Graves disease. Time point of the sample: persistent/refractory GD, antithyroid drugs over 5 years with positive TRAb. Extracted RNA from PBMCs served as the source of the TCR library. CDR3 regions were amplified by Arm-PCR using iRepertoire HTBI primers to build TCR beta libraries. Each CDR3 protein is one row after TCRdb ran MiXCR on the multiplex PCR reads. The sample includes about 340,000 distinct CDR3 sequences, less than 20% of them seen just once. Source: peripheral blood mononuclear cells (PBMCs), taken when the disease was refractory, from a patient treated with antithyroid drugs. These receptors all stem from a female donor with Graves disease.

This clonotype was recorded many times. V gene TRBV5-1 combines with J gene TRBJ1-6; perhaps TRBD1 as D (6 bases). The CDR3 runs 14 residues. Germline lookup yields CDR1 SGHRS and CDR2 YFSETQ. The V and J ends lost 4 bases and 7 bases respectively, with 12 bases between them. The CDR3 region is CASSTDQGNSPLHF. The CDR3 region has the DNA TGCGCCAGCAGCACTGACCAGGGGAATTCACCCCTCCACTTT.

This clonotype was seen at least ten times. J is TRBJ2-5 and V is TRBV30; perhaps D is TRBD1 or TRBD2 (5 bases each). CDR1 is GTSNPN, CDR2 SVGIG, per germline (reference sequence). The CDR3 contains 13 residues. Deletions cut 0 bases from V and 4 bases from J, with 9 bases between. Here the CDR3 DNA reads TGTGCCTGGAGTGTACTAGGGGCAGAGACCCAGTACTTC. Protein sequence: CAWSVLGAETQYF.

The chain combines TRBV20-1 with TRBJ1-2; D is perhaps TRBD1 (5 bases). This CDR3 region has 13 residues. Per the germline V gene, CDR1 is DFQATT and CDR2 is SNEGSKA (reference sequence). V lost 0 bases and J 9 bases, leaving 14 bases between the germline ends. The CDR3 loop is CSARDWRGFSYTF. The CDR3 DNA is TGCAGTGCTAGAGATTGGAGGGGCTTCAGCTACACCTTC.

This clonotype has at least ten counts. This chain links TRBV11-2 with TRBJ2-6; D not resolved. The CDR3 is 14 amino acids. CDR1 and CDR2 (germline): SGHAT, FQNNGV. V lost 5 bases and J lost 4, with 9 bases in between. CDR3 sequence reads: CASSNTLGANVLTF. The CDR3 region has the DNA TGTGCCAGCAGCAACACCCTAGGGGCCAACGTCCTGACTTTC. Variable domain in full (rest from reference TRBV11-2 and TRBJ2-6): EAGVAQSPRYKIIEKRQSVAFWCNPISGHATLYWYQQILGQGPKLLIQFQNNGVVDDSQLPKDRFSAERLKGVDSTLKIQPAKLEDSAVYLCASSNTLGANVLTFGAGSRLTVL.

This sequence joins TRBV3-1 and TRBJ1-2; TRBD1 is a possible D gene (5 bases). The CDR3 runs 16 residues. V lost 3 bases to trimming and J lost 6 bases, with 20 bases between them. Germline V gene sequence: CDR1 LGHDT, CDR2 YNNKEL (reference sequence). CDR3 loop: CASSHDSTSRVDGYTF. CDR3 sequence (DNA): TGTGCCAGCAGCCACGATTCTACGAGCAGGGTGGATGGCTACACCTTC.

This clonotype was recorded at least ten times. This chain connects TRBV7-3 to TRBJ1-1; 7 bases are a match to TRBD1. Germline CDR1 and CDR2: SGHTA and FQGTGA. The CDR3 contains 15 residues. The J segment lost 1 base and the V segment lost 5 bases, leaving 7 bases of the junction unmatched. CDR3 bases: TGTGCCAGCAGCCCCCCGGACAGGAGGAACACTGAAGCTTTCTTT. Its translation: CASSPPDRRNTEAFF. Looking up the rest from reference TRBV7-3 and TRBJ1-1 gives the full variable domain: GAGVSQTPSNKVTEKGKYVELRCDPISGHTALYWYRQSLGQGPEFLIYFQGTGAADDSGLPNDRFFAVRPEGSVSTLKIQRTERGDSAVYLCASSPPDRRNTEAFFGQGTRLTVV.

In this sample, this clonotype turned up a few times. J is TRBJ1-5 and V is TRBV2, with D perhaps matching TRBD1 (5 bases). V lost 6 bases to trimming and J lost 7 bases, with 16 bases between them. In germline, CDR1 is SNHLY, CDR2 FYNNEI. This CDR3 region has 14 residues. The CDR3 DNA sequence: TGTGCCAGCAGCGCCCTAGGGGTTGAGCAGCCCCAGCATTTT. It yields the protein CASSALGVEQPQHF.

As for this clonotype: Just one base apart from a much larger clone, this may be a read error. The V call is TRBV18, the J call TRBJ1-2; no clear D. Per germline, CDR1 KGHSH and CDR2 LQKENI. CDR3 length equals 14 residues. With 8 bases removed from V and 5 bases from J, the gap between germline ends came to 18 bases. The CDR3 DNA follows: TGTGCCAGCGCAACTCTGGGGATGACTTATGGCTACACCTTC. Amino acid sequence: CASATLGMTYGYTF. Filled out from reference TRBV18 and TRBJ1-2, the complete variable domain reads NAGVMQNPRHLVRRRGQEARLRCSPMKGHSHVYWYRQLPEEGLKFMVYLQKENIIDESGMPKERFSAEFPKEGPSILRIQQVVRGDSAAYFCASATLGMTYGYTFGSGTRLTVV.

The chain employs TRBV14 and TRBJ1-5; D not certain. Germline V gene data show CDR1 as SGHDN and CDR2 as FVKESK. The germline V and J ends were trimmed by 9 bases and 4 bases, with 13 bases remaining between them. The CDR3 length is 13 residues. This CDR3 is CASSASWNQPQHF. As DNA, the CDR3 is TGTGCCAGTTCTGCGTCCTGGAATCAGCCCCAGCATTTT.

This clonotype was seen many times. V gene TRBV27 combines with J gene TRBJ1-6; TRBD1 is a possible D gene (6 bases). V lost 2 bases, J lost 10 bases, and 15 bases lay in between. CDR1 and CDR2 from the germline V gene are MNHEY and SMNVEV (reference sequence). The CDR3 runs 15 residues. The CDR3: CASSLTGASGSPLHF. Written as DNA, the CDR3 is TGTGCCAGCAGTTTAACGGGGGCCAGTGGGTCACCCCTCCACTTT.

The V and J genes are TRBV20-1 and TRBJ2-7, with 7 bases lining up with TRBD1. This CDR3 is built from 14 residues. V dropped 1 base and J dropped 2; count of bases not matched to a gene: 5. Germline V gives CDR1 DFQATT, CDR2 SNEGSKA (reference sequence). CDR3 coding DNA: TGCAGTGCTAGAGGACAGGGAATCGCCTACGAGCAGTACTTC. Translation: CSARGQGIAYEQYF.

V and J are TRBV10-3 and TRBJ2-1, with a possible D match to TRBD2 (5 bases). The CDR3 runs to 14 residues. Germline V gene sequence: CDR1 ENHRY, CDR2 SYGVKD. The V and J ends lost 6 bases and 6 bases respectively, with 15 bases between them. CDR3 residues: CAIRGPGLGNEQFF. The CDR3 DNA follows: TGTGCCATCAGAGGACCTGGACTTGGCAATGAGCAGTTCTTC.

CDR3 sequence (DNA): TGTGCCAGCAGTGAAATCTGGGGGAACGACGAGCAGTACTTC. Residues: CASSEIWGNDEQYF. This sequence joins TRBV6-1 and TRBJ2-7; D is possibly TRBD1 or TRBD2 (5 bases each). V lost 2 bases and J lost 5, with 13 bases in between. Germline loops: CDR1 MNHNS, CDR2 SASEGT. The CDR3 is 14 amino acids.

This clonotype appeared many times. This CDR3 reads CSAYRAAYEQYF. In nucleotides, the CDR3 is TGCAGTGCTTACCGGGCCGCCTACGAGCAGTACTTC. This chain joins TRBV20-1 and TRBJ2-7; D remains unclear. The V gene lost 5 bases and the J gene lost 2 bases, with 10 bases spanning the gap. The germline V gene has CDR1 DFQATT and CDR2 SNEGSKA (reference sequence). The CDR3 runs to 12 residues.

This clonotype was seen only a few times. The chain joins TRBV28 to TRBJ1-5; D gene unclear. CDR1 is MDHEN and CDR2 is SYDVKM in the germline V gene. The CDR3 is 16 residues long. The ends were cut back, 2 bases at V and 0 bases at J, with 11 bases in the middle. In DNA, the CDR3 is TGTGCCAGCAGTTTAGTGTCAGACTATAGCAATCAGCCCCAGCATTTT. Its translation: CASSLVSDYSNQPQHF.

Only one count was recorded for this clonotype. The J gene is TRBJ2-3, the V gene TRBV29-1; no reliable D call. From germline, CDR1 is SQVTM and CDR2 ANQGSEA. The V gene lost 2 bases and the J gene lost 1 base, with 13 bases spanning the gap. CDR3 length equals 15 residues. The CDR3 bases are TGCAGCGTTGAACACCCCAAGCGAGGCACAGATACGCAGTATTTT. This sequence encodes CSVEHPKRGTDTQYF.

This chain uses TRBV4-1 with TRBJ1-5; D gene ambiguous. Trimming removed 5 bases from V and 3 bases from J, with 11 bases in between. Germline V gives CDR1 MGHRA, CDR2 YSYEKL. There are 14 residues in the CDR3. CDR3: CASSGVGYNQPQHF. CDR3 DNA sequence: TGCGCCAGCAGCGGGGTAGGGTACAATCAGCCCCAGCATTTT.

The genes are TRBV7-9 and TRBJ2-2; D unclear. The CDR3 covers 13 residues. CDR1 and CDR2 from the germline V gene are SEHNR and FQNEAQ (reference sequence). Deletions cut 0 bases from V and 7 bases from J, with 6 bases between. As DNA, the CDR3 is TGTGCCAGCAGCTTAGCAGGCTACGGGGAGCTGTTTTTT. This encodes CASSLAGYGELFF.

This chain connects TRBV10-3 to TRBJ2-7; possible D gene TRBD2, 6 bases. The CDR3 has 16 residues. Trimming took off 3 bases at V and 3 bases at J, with 18 bases between the two ends. Germline CDR1 and CDR2: ENHRY and SYGVKD. In nucleotides, the CDR3 is TGTGCCATCAGTGACTACGCGGGAAGATCTCTCTACGAGCAGTACTTC. It encodes CAISDYAGRSLYEQYF.

This clonotype was counted ten times or more. This chain connects TRBV20-1 to TRBJ2-5; the D gene is possibly TRBD2 (6 bases). The V and J ends lost 1 base and 2 bases respectively, with 14 bases between them. This CDR3 spans 15 amino acids. CDR1 is DFQATT and CDR2 is SNEGSKA in the germline V gene (reference sequence). The DNA of the CDR3 is TGCAGTGCTAGAGGGGACTTCGGGTTACAAGAGACCCAGTACTTC. It translates to CSARGDFGLQETQYF.

This chain links TRBV30 with TRBJ2-1; TRBD1 is a possible D gene (9 bases). The CDR3 runs 15 residues. From germline, CDR1 is GTSNPN and CDR2 SVGIG (reference sequence). The V end was cut by 5 bases, the J end by 7 bases, with 21 bases between. Here the CDR3 reads CAWRRDRASGNEQFF. The CDR3 coding sequence is TGTGCCTGGCGCCGGGACAGGGCTAGCGGGAATGAGCAGTTCTTC.